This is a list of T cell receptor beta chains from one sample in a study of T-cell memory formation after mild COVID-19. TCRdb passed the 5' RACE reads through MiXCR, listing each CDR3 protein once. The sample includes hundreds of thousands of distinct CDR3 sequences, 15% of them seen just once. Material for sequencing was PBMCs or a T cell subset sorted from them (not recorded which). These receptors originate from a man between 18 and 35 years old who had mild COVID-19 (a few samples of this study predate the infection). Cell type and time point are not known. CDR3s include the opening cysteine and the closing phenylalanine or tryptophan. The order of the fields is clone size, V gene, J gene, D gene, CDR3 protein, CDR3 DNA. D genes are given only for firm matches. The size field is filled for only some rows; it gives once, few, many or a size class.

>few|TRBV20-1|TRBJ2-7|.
CSATGPKNSYEQYF
TGCAGTGCTACTGGACCGAAGAACTCCTACGAGCAGTACTTC
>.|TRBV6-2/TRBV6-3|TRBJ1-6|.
CASSYSPTDLGVNSPLHF
TGTGCCAGCAGTTACTCTCCGACCGACCTGGGGGTTAATTCACCCCTCCACTTT
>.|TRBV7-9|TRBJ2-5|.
CASSRLGLQETQYF
TGTGCCAGCAGCCGCCTCGGTCTACAAGAGACCCAGTACTTC
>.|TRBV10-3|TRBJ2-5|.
CAISGSGTEETQYF
TGTGCCATCAGTGGGTCCGGGACGGAAGAGACCCAGTACTTC
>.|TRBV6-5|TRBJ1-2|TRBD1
CASSYSGQGWGGYTF
TGTGCCAGCAGTTACTCGGGACAGGGGTGGGGCGGCTACACCTTC
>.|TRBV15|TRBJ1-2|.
CATSREVGPGYGYTF
TGTGCCACCAGCAGAGAGGTTGGCCCTGGCTATGGCTACACCTTC
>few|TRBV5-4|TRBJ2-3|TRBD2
CASSPGGRDPDTQYF
TGTGCCAGCAGCCCGGGGGGGCGGGATCCAGATACGCAGTATTTT
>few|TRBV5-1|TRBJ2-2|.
CATKGWNTGELFF
TGCGCCACCAAGGGATGGAACACCGGGGAGCTGTTTTTT
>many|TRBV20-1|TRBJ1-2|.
CSARVPGASYGYTF
TGCAGTGCTAGAGTCCCAGGGGCCTCCTATGGCTACACCTTC
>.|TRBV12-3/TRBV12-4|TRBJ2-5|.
CASKFSTGRETQYF
TGTGCCAGCAAGTTTAGCACGGGACGAGAGACCCAGTACTTC
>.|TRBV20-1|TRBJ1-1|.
CSARDSGTYSPEAFF
TGCAGTGCTAGAGATTCGGGGACATACTCTCCCGAAGCTTTCTTT
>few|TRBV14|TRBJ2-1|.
CASSQGSGPNEQFF
TGTGCCAGCAGCCAAGGATCAGGCCCCAATGAGCAGTTCTTC
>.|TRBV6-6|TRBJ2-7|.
CASSYDITYEQYF
TGTGCCAGCAGTTACGACATAACGTACGAGCAGTACTTC
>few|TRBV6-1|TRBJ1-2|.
CASSEPITGLRGYTF
TGTGCCAGCAGTGAACCCATCACGGGTCTCCGCGGCTACACCTTC
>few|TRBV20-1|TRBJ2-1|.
CSARLGGDEQFF
TGCAGTGCCAGACTGGGGGGCGATGAGCAGTTCTTC
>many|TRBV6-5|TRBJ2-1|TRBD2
CASSYRASGGARQFF
TGTGCCAGCAGTTACAGGGCTAGCGGGGGGGCAAGGCAGTTCTTC
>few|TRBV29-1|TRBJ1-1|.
CSGTSQENTEAFF
TGCAGCGGAACCTCACAGGAAAACACTGAAGCTTTCTTT
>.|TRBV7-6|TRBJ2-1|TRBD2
CASSMGLGVNEQFF
TGTGCCAGCAGCATGGGACTAGGGGTGAATGAGCAGTTCTTC
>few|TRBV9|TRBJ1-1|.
CASSETLNTEAFF
TGTGCCAGCAGCGAGACTTTAAACACTGAAGCTTTCTTT
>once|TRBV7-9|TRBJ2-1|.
CASSLASRGRQFF
TGTGCCAGCAGCTTAGCCTCCCGTGGGCGGCAGTTCTTC
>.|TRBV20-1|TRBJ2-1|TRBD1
CSAAGTGAYNEQFF
TGCAGTGCGGCCGGGACAGGAGCTTACAATGAGCAGTTCTTC
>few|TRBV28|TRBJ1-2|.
CASSLRVWRNGYTF
TGTGCCAGCAGTTTACGGGTGTGGAGGAATGGCTACACCTTC
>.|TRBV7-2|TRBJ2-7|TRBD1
CAISRDAGTGVYEQYF
TGTGCCATCAGCCGAGACGCCGGGACAGGGGTTTACGAGCAGTACTTC
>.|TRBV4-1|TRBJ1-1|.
CASSPRPTILMNTEAFF
TGCGCCAGCAGCCCCCGACCGACTATCCTGATGAACACTGAAGCTTTCTTT
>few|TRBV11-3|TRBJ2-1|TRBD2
CASSSAGTSGGATNNEQFF
TGTGCCAGCAGCTCCGCCGGGACTAGCGGGGGGGCGACAAACAATGAGCAGTTCTTC
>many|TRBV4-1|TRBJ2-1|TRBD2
CASSSGTSSYNEQFF
TGCGCCAGCAGCTCCGGGACTAGCTCCTACAATGAGCAGTTCTTC
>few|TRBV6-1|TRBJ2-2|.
CASSEEGGAAGELFF
TGTGCCAGCAGTGAAGAGGGGGGCGCGGCCGGGGAGCTGTTTTTT
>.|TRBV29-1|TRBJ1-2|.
CSVEGTTDYGYTF
TGCAGCGTTGAAGGGACAACCGACTATGGCTACACCTTC
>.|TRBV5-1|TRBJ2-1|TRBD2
CASSIQAGGPEQFF
TGCGCCAGCAGCATACAAGCGGGGGGGCCTGAGCAGTTCTTC
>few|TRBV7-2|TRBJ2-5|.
CASSLRGPTQETQYF
TGTGCCAGCAGCTTAAGAGGGCCCACTCAAGAGACCCAGTACTTC
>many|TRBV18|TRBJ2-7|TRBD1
CASSPTGSYEQYF
TGTGCCAGCAGCCCGACAGGGTCCTACGAGCAGTACTTC
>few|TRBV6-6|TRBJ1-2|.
CASFQPGILYGYTF
TGTGCCAGCTTTCAACCCGGGATACTCTATGGCTACACCTTC